This T cell receptor (beta chain) was recovered during a study of T cell responses to AZD1222 COVID-19 vaccine. Study background: It was second doses at about 4 or about 12 weeks that were pooled.

The germline V and J ends were trimmed by 8 bases and 2 bases, with 16 bases remaining between them. The length of the CDR3 is 14 residues. CDR1 and CDR2 from the germline V gene are SNHLY and FYNNEI. Study outcomes and limitations: CD4 TCRs linked to vaccination spanned spike, dominating at 160-218 and 743-854. Spike-specific TCR breadth and depth went up after people got two AZD1222 doses. The donor group comprised mostly white British people and more females; the analysis possibly underestimated clonal diversity.

Points on this clone: Its antigen is unidentified.

Generated by immunoSEQ multiplex PCR, the TCRdb table keeps only in-frame clones and is missing some. The sample consists of 150,000 to 200,000 clones, roughly 94% of them appearing once. The material sequenced was peripheral blood, taken on day 0 of AZD1222 vaccination. The chain couples TRBV2 to TRBJ2-7; possible D gene TRBD2, 5 bases. This TCR was sampled from an adult in good health. CDR3 protein: CASRWEPKTYEQYF. The CDR3, as DNA: TGTGCCAGCCGGTGGGAGCCGAAGACCTACGAGCAGTACTTC.